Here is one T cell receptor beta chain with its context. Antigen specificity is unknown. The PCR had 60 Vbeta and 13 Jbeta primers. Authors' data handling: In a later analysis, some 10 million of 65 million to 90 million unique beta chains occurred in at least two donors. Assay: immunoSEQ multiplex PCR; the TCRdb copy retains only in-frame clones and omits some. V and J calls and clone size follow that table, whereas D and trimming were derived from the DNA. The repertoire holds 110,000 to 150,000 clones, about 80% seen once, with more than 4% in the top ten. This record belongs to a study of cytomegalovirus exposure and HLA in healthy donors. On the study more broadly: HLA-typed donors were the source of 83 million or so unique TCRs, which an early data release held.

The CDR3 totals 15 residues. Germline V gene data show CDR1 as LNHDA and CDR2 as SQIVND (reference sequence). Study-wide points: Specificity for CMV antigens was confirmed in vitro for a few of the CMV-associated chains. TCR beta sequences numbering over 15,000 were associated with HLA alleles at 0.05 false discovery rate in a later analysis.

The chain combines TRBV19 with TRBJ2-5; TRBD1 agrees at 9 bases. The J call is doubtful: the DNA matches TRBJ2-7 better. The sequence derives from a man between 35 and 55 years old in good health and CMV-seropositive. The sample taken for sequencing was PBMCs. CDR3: CASSMGTGGTSEQYF. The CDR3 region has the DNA TGTGCCAGTAGTATGGGTACAGGGGGCACGTCCGAGCAGTACTTC.